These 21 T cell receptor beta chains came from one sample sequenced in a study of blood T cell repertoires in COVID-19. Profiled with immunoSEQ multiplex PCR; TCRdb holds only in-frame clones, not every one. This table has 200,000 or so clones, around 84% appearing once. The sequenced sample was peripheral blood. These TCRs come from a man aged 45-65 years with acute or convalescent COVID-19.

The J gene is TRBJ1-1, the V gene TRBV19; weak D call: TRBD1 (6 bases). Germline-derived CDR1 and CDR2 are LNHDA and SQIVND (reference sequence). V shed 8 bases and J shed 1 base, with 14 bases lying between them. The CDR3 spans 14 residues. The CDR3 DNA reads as TGTGCCAGTTCCTCGGGACACTGGAACACTGAAGCTTTCTTT. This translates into CASSSGHWNTEAFF. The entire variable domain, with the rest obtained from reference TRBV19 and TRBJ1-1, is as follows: DGGITQSPKYLFRKEGQNVTLSCEQNLNHDAMYWYRQDPGQGLRLIYYSQIVNDFQKGDIAEGYSVSREKKESFPLTVTSAQKNPTAFYLCASSSGHWNTEAFFGQGTRLTVV.

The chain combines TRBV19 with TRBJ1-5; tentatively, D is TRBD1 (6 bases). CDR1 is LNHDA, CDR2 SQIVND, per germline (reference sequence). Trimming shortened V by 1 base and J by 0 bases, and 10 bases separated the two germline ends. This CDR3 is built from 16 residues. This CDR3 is CASSIGTVHSNQPQHF. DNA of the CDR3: TGTGCCAGTAGTATAGGGACAGTCCATAGCAATCAGCCCCAGCATTTT.

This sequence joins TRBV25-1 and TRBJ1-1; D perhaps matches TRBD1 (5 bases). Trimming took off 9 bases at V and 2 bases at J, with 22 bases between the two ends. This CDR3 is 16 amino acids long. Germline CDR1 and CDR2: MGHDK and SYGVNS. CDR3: CASTMGGKSDNTEAFF. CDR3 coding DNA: TGTGCCAGTACGATGGGGGGGAAGTCTGACAACACTGAAGCTTTCTTT. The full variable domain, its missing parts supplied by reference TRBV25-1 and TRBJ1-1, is EADIYQTPRYLVIGTGKKITLECSQTMGHDKMYWYQQDPGMELHLIHYSYGVNSTEKGDLSSESTVSRIRTEHFPLTLESARPSHTSQYLCASTMGGKSDNTEAFFGQGTRLTVV.

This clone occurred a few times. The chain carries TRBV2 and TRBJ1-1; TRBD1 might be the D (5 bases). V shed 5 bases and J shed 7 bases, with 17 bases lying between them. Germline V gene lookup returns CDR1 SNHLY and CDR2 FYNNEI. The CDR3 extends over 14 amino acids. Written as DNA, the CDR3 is TGTGCCAGCAGTCGAGCGGGGCCTCGTGGTGAAGCTTTCTTT. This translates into CASSRAGPRGEAFF.

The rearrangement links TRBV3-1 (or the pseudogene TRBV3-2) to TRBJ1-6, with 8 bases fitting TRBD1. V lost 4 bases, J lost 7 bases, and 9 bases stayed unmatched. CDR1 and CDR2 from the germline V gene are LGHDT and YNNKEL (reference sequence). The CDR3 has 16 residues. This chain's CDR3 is CASSPQGGNGNSPLHF. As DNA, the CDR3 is TGTGCCAGCAGCCCACAGGGGGGGAATGGGAATTCACCCCTCCACTTT.

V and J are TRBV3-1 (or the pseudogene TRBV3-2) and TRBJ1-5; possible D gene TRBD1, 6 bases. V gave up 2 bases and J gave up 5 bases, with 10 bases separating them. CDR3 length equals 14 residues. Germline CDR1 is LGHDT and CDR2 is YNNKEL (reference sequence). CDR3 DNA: TGTGCCAGCAGCCAATCAAGGGGGTATCAGCCCCAGCATTTT. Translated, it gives CASSQSRGYQPQHF.

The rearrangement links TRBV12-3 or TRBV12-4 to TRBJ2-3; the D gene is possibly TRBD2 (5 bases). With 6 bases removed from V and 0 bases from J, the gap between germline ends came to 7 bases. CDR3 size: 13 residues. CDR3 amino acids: CASRRTSTDTQYF. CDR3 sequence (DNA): TGTGCCAGCAGAAGGACTAGCACAGATACGCAGTATTTT.

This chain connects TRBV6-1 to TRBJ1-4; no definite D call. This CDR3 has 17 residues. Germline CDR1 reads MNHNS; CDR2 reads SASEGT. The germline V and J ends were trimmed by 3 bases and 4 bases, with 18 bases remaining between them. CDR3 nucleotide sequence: TGTGCCAGCAGTGATCGAGGGAGGGCTCGGGATAATGAAAAACTGTTTTTT. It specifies CASSDRGRARDNEKLFF.

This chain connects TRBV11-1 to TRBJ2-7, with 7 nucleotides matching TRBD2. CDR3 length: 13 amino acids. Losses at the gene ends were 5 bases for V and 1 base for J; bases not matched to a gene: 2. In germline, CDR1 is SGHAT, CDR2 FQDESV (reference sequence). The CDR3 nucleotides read TGTGCCAGCAGCCCGGGGGGTTCCTACGAGCAGTACTTC. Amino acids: CASSPGGSYEQYF.

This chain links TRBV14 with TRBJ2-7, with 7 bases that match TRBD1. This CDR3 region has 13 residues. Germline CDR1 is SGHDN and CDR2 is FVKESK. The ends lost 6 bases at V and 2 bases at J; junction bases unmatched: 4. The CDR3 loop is CASRRQGTYEQYF. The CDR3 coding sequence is TGTGCCAGCAGGCGACAGGGTACCTACGAGCAGTACTTC.

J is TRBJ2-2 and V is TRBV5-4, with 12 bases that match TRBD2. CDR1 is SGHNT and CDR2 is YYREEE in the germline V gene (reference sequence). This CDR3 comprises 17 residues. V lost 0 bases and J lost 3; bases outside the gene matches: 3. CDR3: CASSLAGLAGYTGELFF. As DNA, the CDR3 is TGTGCCAGCAGCTTGGCCGGACTAGCGGGGTACACCGGGGAGCTGTTTTTT.

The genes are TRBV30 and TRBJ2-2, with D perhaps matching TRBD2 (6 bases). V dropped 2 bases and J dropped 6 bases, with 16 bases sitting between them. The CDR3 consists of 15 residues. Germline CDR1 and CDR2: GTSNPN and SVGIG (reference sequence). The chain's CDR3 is CAWSPGLPGPGELFF. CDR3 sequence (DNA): TGTGCCTGGAGTCCGGGACTCCCCGGGCCCGGGGAGCTGTTTTTT.

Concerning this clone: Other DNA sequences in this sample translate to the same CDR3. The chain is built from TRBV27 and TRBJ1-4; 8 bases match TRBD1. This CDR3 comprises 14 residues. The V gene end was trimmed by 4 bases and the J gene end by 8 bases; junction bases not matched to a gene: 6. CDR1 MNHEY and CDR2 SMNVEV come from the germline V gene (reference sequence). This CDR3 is CASSSRTGREKLFF. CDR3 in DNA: TGTGCCAGCAGTTCCCGGACAGGGCGGGAAAAACTGTTTTTT.

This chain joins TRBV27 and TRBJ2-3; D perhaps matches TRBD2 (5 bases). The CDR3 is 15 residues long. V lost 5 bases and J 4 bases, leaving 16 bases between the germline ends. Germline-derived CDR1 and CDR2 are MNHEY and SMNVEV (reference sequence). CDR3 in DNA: TGTGCCAGCAGTGCCTCCGGGCCAGCGGCAGATACGCAGTATTTT. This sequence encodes CASSASGPAADTQYF.

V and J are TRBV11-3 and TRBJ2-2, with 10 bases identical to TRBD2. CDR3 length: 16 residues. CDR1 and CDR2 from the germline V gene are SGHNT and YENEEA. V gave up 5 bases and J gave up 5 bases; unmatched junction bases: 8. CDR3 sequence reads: CASSPQAGGPTGELFF. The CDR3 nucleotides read TGTGCCAGCAGCCCGCAAGCGGGGGGGCCGACCGGGGAGCTGTTTTTT.

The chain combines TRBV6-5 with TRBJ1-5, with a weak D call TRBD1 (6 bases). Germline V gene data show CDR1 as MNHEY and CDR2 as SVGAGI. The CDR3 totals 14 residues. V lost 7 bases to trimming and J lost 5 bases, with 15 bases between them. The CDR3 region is CASKNREGDQPQHF. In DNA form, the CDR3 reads TGTGCCAGCAAAAACAGGGAGGGTGATCAGCCCCAGCATTTT.

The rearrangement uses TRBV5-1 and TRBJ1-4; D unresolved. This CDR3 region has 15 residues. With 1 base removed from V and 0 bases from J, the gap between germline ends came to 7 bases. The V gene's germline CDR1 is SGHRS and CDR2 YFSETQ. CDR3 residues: CASSLRTSTNEKLFF. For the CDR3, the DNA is TGCGCCAGCAGCTTGAGGACTTCAACTAATGAAAAACTGTTTTTT. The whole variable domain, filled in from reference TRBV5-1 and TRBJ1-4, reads KAGVTQTPRYLIKTRGQQVTLSCSPISGHRSVSWYQQTPGQGLQFLFEYFSETQRNKGNFPGRFSGRQFSNSRSEMNVSTLELGDSALYLCASSLRTSTNEKLFFGSGTQLSVL.

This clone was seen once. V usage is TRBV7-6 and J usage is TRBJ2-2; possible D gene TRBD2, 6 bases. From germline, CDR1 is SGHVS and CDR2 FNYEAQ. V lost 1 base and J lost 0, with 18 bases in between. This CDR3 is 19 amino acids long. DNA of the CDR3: TGTGCCAGCAGCTTAGACGTAACGGGAGACCCAGCGAACACCGGGGAGCTGTTTTTT. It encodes CASSLDVTGDPANTGELFF.

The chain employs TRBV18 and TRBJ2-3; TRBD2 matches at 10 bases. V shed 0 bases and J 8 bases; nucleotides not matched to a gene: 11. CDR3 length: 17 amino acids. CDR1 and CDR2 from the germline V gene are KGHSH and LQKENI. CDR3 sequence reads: CASSPPWASGGLRTQYF. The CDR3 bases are TGTGCCAGCTCACCACCTTGGGCTAGCGGGGGACTCCGTACGCAGTATTTT.

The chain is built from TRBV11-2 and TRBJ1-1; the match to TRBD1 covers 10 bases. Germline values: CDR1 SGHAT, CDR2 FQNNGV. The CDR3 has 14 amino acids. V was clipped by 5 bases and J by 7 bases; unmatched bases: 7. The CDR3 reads CASSRIGDRGEAFF. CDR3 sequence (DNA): TGTGCCAGCAGCCGTATAGGGGACAGGGGTGAAGCTTTCTTT.

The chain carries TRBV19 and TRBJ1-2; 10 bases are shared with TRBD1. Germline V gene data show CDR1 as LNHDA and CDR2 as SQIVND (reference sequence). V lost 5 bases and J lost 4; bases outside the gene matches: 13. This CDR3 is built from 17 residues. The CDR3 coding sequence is TGTGCCAGTAGTTTACCGGGACAGGGGTTTGCCCCCTATGGCTACACCTTC. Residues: CASSLPGQGFAPYGYTF. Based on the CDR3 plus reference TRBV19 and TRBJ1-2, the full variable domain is DGGITQSPKYLFRKEGQNVTLSCEQNLNHDAMYWYRQDPGQGLRLIYYSQIVNDFQKGDIAEGYSVSREKKESFPLTVTSAQKNPTAFYLCASSLPGQGFAPYGYTFGSGTRLTVV.